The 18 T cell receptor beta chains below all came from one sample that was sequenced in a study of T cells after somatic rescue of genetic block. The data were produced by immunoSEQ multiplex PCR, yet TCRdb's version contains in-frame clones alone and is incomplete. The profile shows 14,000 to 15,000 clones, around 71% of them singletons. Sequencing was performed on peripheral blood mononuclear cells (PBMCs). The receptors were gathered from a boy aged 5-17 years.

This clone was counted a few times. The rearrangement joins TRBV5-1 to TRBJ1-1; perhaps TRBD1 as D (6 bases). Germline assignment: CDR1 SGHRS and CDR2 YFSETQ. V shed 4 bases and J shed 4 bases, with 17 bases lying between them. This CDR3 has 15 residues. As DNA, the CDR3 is TGCGCCAGCAGCCAATTTACAGGGTTCAGCACTGAAGCTTTCTTT. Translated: CASSQFTGFSTEAFF. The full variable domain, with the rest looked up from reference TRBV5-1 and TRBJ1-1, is KAGVTQTPRYLIKTRGQQVTLSCSPISGHRSVSWYQQTPGQGLQFLFEYFSETQRNKGNFPGRFSGRQFSNSRSEMNVSTLELGDSALYLCASSQFTGFSTEAFFGQGTRLTVV.

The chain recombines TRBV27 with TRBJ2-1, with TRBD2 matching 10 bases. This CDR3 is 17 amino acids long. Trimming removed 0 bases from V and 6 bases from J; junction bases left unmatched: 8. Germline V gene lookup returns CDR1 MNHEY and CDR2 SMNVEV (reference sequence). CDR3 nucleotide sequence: TGTGCCAGCAGTTTATCGGGGCTAGCGGGAGACCTCAATGAGCAGTTCTTC. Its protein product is CASSLSGLAGDLNEQFF.

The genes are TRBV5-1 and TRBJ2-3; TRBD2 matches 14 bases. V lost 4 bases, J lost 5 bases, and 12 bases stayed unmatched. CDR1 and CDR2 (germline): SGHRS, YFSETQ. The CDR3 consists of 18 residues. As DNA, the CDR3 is TGCGCCAGCAGCCCTGCCTGGACTAGCGGGGGGAGAGGAGATACGCAGTATTTT. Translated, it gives CASSPAWTSGGRGDTQYF.

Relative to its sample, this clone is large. DNA of the CDR3: TGTGCCAGCAGTTTATCCTCGTCGGACACCTTCTATGGCTACACCTTC. Residues: CASSLSSSDTFYGYTF. The V and J genes are TRBV28 and TRBJ1-2; perhaps TRBD1 as D (5 bases). Between the trimmed V and J ends, which lost 1 base and 4 bases, there was a span of 16 bases. The CDR3 covers 16 residues. The germline V gene has CDR1 MDHEN and CDR2 SYDVKM.

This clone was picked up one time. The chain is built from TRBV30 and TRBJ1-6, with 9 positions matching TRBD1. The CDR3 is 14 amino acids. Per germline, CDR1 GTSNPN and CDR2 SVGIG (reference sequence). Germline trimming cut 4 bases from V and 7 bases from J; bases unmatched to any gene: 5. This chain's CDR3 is CAWITGTGNSPLHF. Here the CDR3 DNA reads TGTGCCTGGATCACCGGGACAGGGAATTCACCCCTCCACTTT.

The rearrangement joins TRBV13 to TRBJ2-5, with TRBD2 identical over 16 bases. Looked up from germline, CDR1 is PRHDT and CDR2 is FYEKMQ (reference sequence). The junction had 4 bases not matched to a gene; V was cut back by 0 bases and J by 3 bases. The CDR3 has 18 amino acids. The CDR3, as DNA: TGTGCCAGCAGCTTAGGCCCGGGACTAGCGGGGGGGGAAGAGACCCAGTACTTC. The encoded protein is CASSLGPGLAGGEETQYF.

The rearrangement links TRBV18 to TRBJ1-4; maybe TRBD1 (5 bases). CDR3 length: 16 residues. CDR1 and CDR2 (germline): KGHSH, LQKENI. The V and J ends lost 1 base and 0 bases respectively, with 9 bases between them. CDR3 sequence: CASSPQWGTTNEKLFF. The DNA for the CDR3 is TGTGCCAGCTCACCACAATGGGGGACAACTAATGAAAAACTGTTTTTT.

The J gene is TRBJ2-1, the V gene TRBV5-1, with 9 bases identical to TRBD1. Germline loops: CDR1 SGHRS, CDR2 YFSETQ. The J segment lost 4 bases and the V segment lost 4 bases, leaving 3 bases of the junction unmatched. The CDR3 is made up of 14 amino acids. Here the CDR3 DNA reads TGCGCCAGCAGCGGGACAGGGAGTTACAATGAGCAGTTCTTC. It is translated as CASSGTGSYNEQFF. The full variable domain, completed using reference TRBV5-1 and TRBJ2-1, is KAGVTQTPRYLIKTRGQQVTLSCSPISGHRSVSWYQQTPGQGLQFLFEYFSETQRNKGNFPGRFSGRQFSNSRSEMNVSTLELGDSALYLCASSGTGSYNEQFFGPGTRLTVL.

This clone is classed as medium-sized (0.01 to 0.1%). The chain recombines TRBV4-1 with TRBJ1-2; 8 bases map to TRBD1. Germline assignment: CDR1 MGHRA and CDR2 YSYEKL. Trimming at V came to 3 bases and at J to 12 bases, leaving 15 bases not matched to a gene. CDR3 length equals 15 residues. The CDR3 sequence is CASSHIHRSGGADTF. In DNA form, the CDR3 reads TGCGCCAGCAGCCACATTCATAGGTCAGGGGGCGCGGACACCTTC.

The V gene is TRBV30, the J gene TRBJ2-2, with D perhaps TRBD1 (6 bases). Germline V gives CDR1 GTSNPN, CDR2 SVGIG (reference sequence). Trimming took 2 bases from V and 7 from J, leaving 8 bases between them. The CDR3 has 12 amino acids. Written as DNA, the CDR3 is TGTGCCTGGAGTAAGGGGGTCGGGGAGCTGTTTTTT. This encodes CAWSKGVGELFF.

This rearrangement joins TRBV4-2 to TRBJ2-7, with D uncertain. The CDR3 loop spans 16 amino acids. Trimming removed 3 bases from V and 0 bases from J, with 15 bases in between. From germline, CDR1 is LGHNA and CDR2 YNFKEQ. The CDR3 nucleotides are TGTGCCAGCAGCCAGCTATATGGAACGGGCTCCTACGAGCAGTACTTC. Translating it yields CASSQLYGTGSYEQYF.

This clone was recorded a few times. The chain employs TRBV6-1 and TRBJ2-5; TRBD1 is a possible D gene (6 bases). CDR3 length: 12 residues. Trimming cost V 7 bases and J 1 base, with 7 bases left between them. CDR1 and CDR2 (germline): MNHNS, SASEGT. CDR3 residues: CASTRGQETQYF. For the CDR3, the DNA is TGTGCCAGCACCAGGGGCCAAGAGACCCAGTACTTC.

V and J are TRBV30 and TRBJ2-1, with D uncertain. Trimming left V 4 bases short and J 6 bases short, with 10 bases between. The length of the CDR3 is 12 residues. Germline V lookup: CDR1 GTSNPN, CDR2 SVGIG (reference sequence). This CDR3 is CAWNLNLNEQFF. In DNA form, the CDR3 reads TGTGCCTGGAACCTCAACCTCAATGAGCAGTTCTTC.

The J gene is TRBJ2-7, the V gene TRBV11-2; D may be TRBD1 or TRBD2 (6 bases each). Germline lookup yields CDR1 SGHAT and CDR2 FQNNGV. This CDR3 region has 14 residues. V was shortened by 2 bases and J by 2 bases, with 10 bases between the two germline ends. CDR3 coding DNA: TGTGCCAGCAGCTTAATAGGGGGGCCCTACGAGCAGTACTTC. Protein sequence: CASSLIGGPYEQYF.

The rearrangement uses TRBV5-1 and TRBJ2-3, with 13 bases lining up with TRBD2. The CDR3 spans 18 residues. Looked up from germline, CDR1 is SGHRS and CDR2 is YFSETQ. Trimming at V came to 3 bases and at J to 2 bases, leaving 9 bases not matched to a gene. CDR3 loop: CASSSSPTSGGLTDTQYF. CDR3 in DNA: TGCGCCAGCAGCTCCTCCCCGACTAGCGGGGGGCTCACAGATACGCAGTATTTT.

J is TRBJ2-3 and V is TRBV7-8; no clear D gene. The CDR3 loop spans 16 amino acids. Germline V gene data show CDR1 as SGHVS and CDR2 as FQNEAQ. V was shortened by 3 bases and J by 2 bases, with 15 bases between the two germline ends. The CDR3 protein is CASSFTNRLATDTQYF. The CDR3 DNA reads TGTGCCAGCAGCTTCACCAACCGACTGGCCACAGATACGCAGTATTTT.

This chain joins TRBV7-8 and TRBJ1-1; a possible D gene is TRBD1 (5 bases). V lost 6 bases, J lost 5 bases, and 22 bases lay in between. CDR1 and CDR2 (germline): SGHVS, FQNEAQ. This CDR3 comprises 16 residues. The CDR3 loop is CASSLETATWATEAFF. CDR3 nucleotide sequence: TGTGCCAGCAGTCTAGAGACAGCCACTTGGGCGACTGAAGCTTTCTTT. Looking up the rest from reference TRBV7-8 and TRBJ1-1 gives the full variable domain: GAGVSQSPRYKVAKRGQDVALRCDPISGHVSLFWYQQALGQGPEFLTYFQNEAQLDKSGLPSDRFFAERPEGSVSTLKIQRTQQEDSAVYLCASSLETATWATEAFFGQGTRLTVV.

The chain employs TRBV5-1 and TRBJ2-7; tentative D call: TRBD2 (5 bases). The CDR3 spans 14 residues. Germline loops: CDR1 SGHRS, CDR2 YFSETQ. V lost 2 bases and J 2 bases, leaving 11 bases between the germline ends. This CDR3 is CASSFLEGTYEQYF. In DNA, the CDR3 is TGCGCCAGCAGCTTTTTAGAGGGAACCTACGAGCAGTACTTC.